This T cell receptor (beta chain) derives from a study of blood T cell repertoires in COVID-19. Study-wide context: From the United States, Italy and Spain came samples of acute and convalescent COVID-19. Sample material is recorded as cDNA or gDNA derived from T cells, B-cell-depleted T cells, or PBMCs.

There are 14 residues in the CDR3. Looked up from germline, CDR1 is LNHDA and CDR2 is SQIVND (reference sequence). The V gene end was trimmed by 1 base and the J gene end by 5 bases; junction bases not matched to a gene: 2. Clones were read by immunoSEQ multiplex PCR, and TCRdb kept only the in-frame ones, dropping some. The data show under 200,000 clones, roughly nine tenths seen once. The receptor comes from a woman in her 70s with acute or convalescent COVID-19. The sequenced sample was peripheral blood. The chain has TRBV19 and TRBJ1-1; 9 bases are a match to TRBD1. The CDR3 reads CASSIGTGVTEAFF. The CDR3 nucleotides read TGTGCCAGTAGTATAGGGACAGGGGTTACTGAAGCTTTCTTT.